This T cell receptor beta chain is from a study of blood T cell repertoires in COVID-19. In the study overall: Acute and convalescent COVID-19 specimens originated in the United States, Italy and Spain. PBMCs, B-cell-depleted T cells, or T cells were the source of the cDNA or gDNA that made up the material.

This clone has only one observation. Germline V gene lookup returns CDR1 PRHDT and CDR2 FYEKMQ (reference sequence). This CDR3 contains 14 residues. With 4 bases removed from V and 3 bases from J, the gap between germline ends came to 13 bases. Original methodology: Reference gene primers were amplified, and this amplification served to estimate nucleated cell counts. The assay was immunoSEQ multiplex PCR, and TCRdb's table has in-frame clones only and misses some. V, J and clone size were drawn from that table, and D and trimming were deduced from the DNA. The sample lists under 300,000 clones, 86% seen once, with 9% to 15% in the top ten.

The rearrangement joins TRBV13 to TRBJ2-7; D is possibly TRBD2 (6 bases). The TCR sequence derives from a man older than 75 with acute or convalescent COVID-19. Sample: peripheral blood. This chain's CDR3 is CASSWPGRGYEQYF. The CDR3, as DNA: TGTGCCAGCAGCTGGCCCGGGCGGGGCTACGAGCAGTACTTC.